The present T cell receptor (beta chain) was sequenced within a study of blood T cell repertoires in COVID-19 (TCRdb year 2020). Background on the whole study: Collaborator samples came from the United States, Italy and Spain and covered acute and convalescent phases of COVID-19. Subjects who had been exposed to COVID-19, were actively infected with it, or had recovered from it provided the deeply sampled blood TCRbeta repertoires that made up the dataset. Samples came from the ongoing ImmuneRACE study (first 160 participants) plus 1,254 subjects from 6 global collaborators. The sample metadata nearly always contained a de-identified subject ID, COVID-19 status, age in years and sex. Where HLA class I and class II types were available, the types were taken from metadata supplied by the sample provider, not from assay-based typing. The material from the prospective study consisted of cDNA or gDNA derived from T cells, B-cell-depleted T cells, or PBMCs. The repertoires were made available in a free public database intended to serve as a resource for research on the immune response to SARS-CoV-2.

Concerning this clone itself: No cognate antigen has been identified for it. No base quality values were provided; no much bigger clone lies one nucleotide off.

The investigation overall reported the following: Clinical and demographic metadata were provided uncurated, with the amount varying by source and participant.

Each collaborating institution followed its own protocols to collect whole blood in K2EDTA tubes. Collaborator samples were shipped for TCRbeta analysis as frozen whole blood, isolated PBMCs, or DNA extracted from either sample type. TCRbeta CDR3 regions were amplified from genomic DNA by means of the immunoSEQ Assay, a bias-controlled multiplex PCR. As for the authors' bioinformatics: The number of nucleated cells in each sample was estimated by amplification of reference gene primers within the assay. To quantify the absolute abundance of each unique TCRbeta CDR3 rearrangement, sequence reads were collapsed and filtered. For each sample, productive Simpson clonality was calculated as the square root of Simpson's diversity index across productive rearrangements. TCRdb holds this immuneACCESS table with in-frame rearrangements only. Some clones are missing; in checked studies, unresolved V genes explain under half, and the rest has no known cause. That table supplies the V and J calls and clone size; D and trimming were determined from the DNA. The sample contains roughly 100,000 clones, more than 75% of them found a single time. Together, the top ten hold roughly 15% of the sample.

CDR1 and CDR2 are read off the germline V gene as SGHVS and FQNEAQ. V is clipped by 1 base and J by 4 bases, and the sequence between their germline boundaries is 14 bases long. The CDR3 covers 15 residues, taking in both the cysteine and the phenylalanine. The read is trimmed to its CDR3 DNA, 45 bases read in frame from base 1. The receptor was derived from a man aged 50 or older with acute or convalescent COVID-19. The V and J genes are TRBV7-8 and TRBJ2-7, with TRBD1 perhaps the D gene, on 6 matching bases. The material sequenced was peripheral blood. The CDR3 region: CASSLVWGRGYEQYF. The bases are TGTGCCAGCAGCTTAGTATGGGGGCGCGGGTACGAGCAGTACTTC.